Presented here are 20 T cell receptor beta chains from one specimen sequenced in a study of blood T cells in healthy people across ages (dated by TCRdb to between 2014 and 2016). Libraries were constructed by 5' RACE. Sequencing was performed on an Illumina HiSeq 2500. A second about 7 to 12 cycle PCR used a sample-barcoded 5' primer and a J-beta primer mix. The public reads were reprocessed in TCRdb via fastp at Q25 and MiXCR, keeping in-frame beta chains. Every distinct CDR3 protein forms one entry, paired with its most common genes and DNA. For this sample the table gives 1 million or so distinct CDR3 sequences, of which under 30% were detected only once. The ten top clones hold approximately 0.79% of the sample. The data were also submitted as part of a second study, on T cells of mothers and their children.

Sequences were obtained from blood. These TCRs come from a girl under 10 years old in good health.

The chain's CDR3 is CASSSLKDIYEQYF. CDR3 nucleotide sequence: TGTGCCAGCAGTTCACTCAAGGACATCTACGAGCAGTACTTC. V and J are TRBV12-3 or TRBV12-4 and TRBJ2-7; D is perhaps TRBD1 (5 bases). Trimming cost V 4 bases and J 3 bases, with 13 bases left between them. The CDR3 totals 14 residues.

In this sample, this clonotype turned up a few times. This chain links TRBV20-1 with TRBJ2-5; D remains ambiguous. The J call is uncertain, as TRBJ2-1 better fits the DNA end. The germline V gene encodes CDR1 DFQATT and CDR2 SNEGSKA (reference sequence). This CDR3 spans 12 amino acids. The CDR3 nucleotides read TGCAGTGCCTCGGACCCATCTTTTGAGCAGTTCTTC. Its protein is CSASDPSFEQFF.

The V gene is TRBV12-3 or TRBV12-4, the J gene TRBJ2-2; 8 bases match TRBD1. With V trimmed by 4 bases and J by 7 bases, 8 bases remained unmatched. The CDR3 is made up of 15 amino acids. In nucleotides, the CDR3 is TGTGCCAGCAGTTCACCGGGACAGGCGAGCGGGGAGCTGTTTTTT. This encodes CASSSPGQASGELFF.

This clonotype turned up a few times. The V gene is TRBV29-1, the J gene TRBJ2-3, with 8 bases aligning to TRBD2. The J segment lost 5 bases and the V segment lost 6 bases, leaving 16 bases of the junction unmatched. Germline V lookup: CDR1 SQVTM, CDR2 ANQGSEA. This CDR3 spans 16 amino acids. CDR3 loop: CSVGGGDFTLEDTQYF. CDR3 sequence (DNA): TGCAGCGTCGGGGGGGGGGACTTTACATTGGAAGATACGCAGTATTTT.

This clonotype was seen a handful of times. The chain employs TRBV7-2 and TRBJ2-5; 9 nucleotides align to TRBD2. This CDR3 region has 14 residues. J lost 7 bases, V lost 3 bases, and 6 bases had no gene match. CDR1 and CDR2 (germline): SGHTA, FQGNSA. The CDR3 loop reads CASSFSAGGLTQYF. DNA of the CDR3: TGTGCCAGCAGCTTCTCAGCGGGGGGTCTGACCCAGTACTTC.

The CDR3 DNA reads TGTGCCAGCAGCTCCGACCACGAGTTGGGCGAGCAGTACTTC. It is translated as CASSSDHELGEQYF. The chain uses TRBV5-6 and TRBJ2-7; unclear D gene. The ends were cut back, 3 bases at V and 6 bases at J, with 16 bases in the middle. CDR1 and CDR2 from the germline V gene are SGHDT and YYEEEE. This CDR3 is 14 amino acids long.

This clonotype was counted between two and nine times. The chain couples TRBV12-3 or TRBV12-4 to TRBJ1-2; no firm D call. CDR3 size: 12 residues. The germline V and J ends were trimmed by 5 bases and 4 bases, with 8 bases remaining between them. The CDR3 reads CASSRNTYGYTF. CDR3 DNA: TGTGCCAGCAGTAGGAACACCTATGGCTACACCTTC.

This chain uses TRBV25-1 with TRBJ2-7; D might be TRBD1 or TRBD2, each matching 5 bases. Germline V CDR1 and CDR2: MGHDK, SYGVNS. The CDR3 consists of 15 residues. V lost 4 bases to trimming and J lost 2 bases, with 15 bases between them. This chain's CDR3 is CASSVLRDGAYEQYF. The CDR3 DNA reads TGTGCCAGCAGTGTTCTCCGGGACGGAGCCTACGAGCAGTACTTC.

This clonotype has only a few counts. The chain joins TRBV28 to TRBJ2-1; TRBD1 agrees at 10 bases. Germline V CDR1 and CDR2: MDHEN, SYDVKM. CDR3 length: 14 residues. V dropped 7 bases and J dropped 8; count of bases not matched to a gene: 8. The CDR3 here is CASKRGQGWDEQFF. Here the CDR3 DNA reads TGTGCCAGCAAACGGGGACAGGGGTGGGATGAGCAGTTCTTC.

This clonotype was seen only a few times. This chain links TRBV10-1 with TRBJ2-1; D unclear. Trimming left V 4 bases short and J 2 bases short, with 9 bases between. Germline values: CDR1 WNHNN, CDR2 SYGVQD (reference sequence). CDR3 length: 14 residues. CDR3 DNA sequence: TGCGCCAGCAGTGGTAACCGAGCCTACAATGAGCAGTTCTTC. Translated, it gives CASSGNRAYNEQFF.

This chain connects TRBV5-1 to TRBJ2-5; the match to TRBD2 covers 11 bases. Trimming cost V 5 bases and J 2 bases; bases outside gene matches: 20. The CDR3 contains 20 residues. Germline CDR1 is SGHRS and CDR2 is YFSETQ. This chain's CDR3 is CASSPNIAGGLFSIQETQYF. The CDR3 nucleotides are TGCGCCAGCAGTCCCAACATAGCGGGGGGGCTTTTTTCGATTCAAGAGACCCAGTACTTC. The complete variable domain, with remaining parts taken from reference TRBV5-1 and TRBJ2-5, reads KAGVTQTPRYLIKTRGQQVTLSCSPISGHRSVSWYQQTPGQGLQFLFEYFSETQRNKGNFPGRFSGRQFSNSRSEMNVSTLELGDSALYLCASSPNIAGGLFSIQETQYFGPGTRLLVL.

This clonotype was seen repeatedly, ten times or more. The rearrangement joins TRBV6-6 to TRBJ2-7; maybe TRBD1 (6 bases). The CDR3 extends over 12 amino acids. Germline CDR1 is MNHNY and CDR2 is SVGAGI (reference sequence). The germline V and J ends were trimmed by 10 bases and 1 base, with 11 bases remaining between them. CDR3 nucleotide sequence: TGTGCCACTGACCAGGGGTCCTACGAGCAGTACTTC. Amino acids: CATDQGSYEQYF.

This chain joins TRBV20-1 and TRBJ2-5; 8 positions agree with TRBD1. This CDR3 comprises 15 residues. The V segment lost 5 bases and the J segment 4 bases; nucleotides outside the gene matches: 12. Germline V lookup: CDR1 DFQATT, CDR2 SNEGSKA (reference sequence). The CDR3 bases are TGCAGTGCTGGACCAATCAGGGGGCTCGGAGAGACCCAGTACTTC. It specifies CSAGPIRGLGETQYF.

V usage is TRBV5-1 and J usage is TRBJ2-1; D is undetermined. This CDR3 spans 14 amino acids. Germline-derived CDR1 and CDR2 are SGHRS and YFSETQ. V lost 7 bases, J lost 0 bases, and 11 bases lay in between. CDR3 in DNA: TGCGCCAGCCAAGCGTTCTACTCCTACAATGAGCAGTTCTTC. Protein: CASQAFYSYNEQFF.

As regards this clonotype: Its ends do not fully match the called genes, so a read error is possible. This chain connects TRBV5-1 to TRBJ2-5; 8 bases map to TRBD2. The CDR3 is 11 residues long. Germline V gene sequence: CDR1 SGHRS, CDR2 YFSETQ. Here the CDR3 reads CASSLTSGLSF. In DNA, the CDR3 is TGCGCCAGCAGCCTAACTAGCGGCCTCTCCTTC.

The V call is TRBV20-1, the J call TRBJ2-5; 8 nucleotides align to TRBD2. Matching the DNA end better, TRBJ2-7 makes the J call doubtful. Germline values: CDR1 DFQATT, CDR2 SNEGSKA (reference sequence). The CDR3 is 15 amino acids. The CDR3 DNA is TGCAGTGCTAGGGACCCGGGGACTAGTGGATACGAGCAGTACTTC. As protein: CSARDPGTSGYEQYF.

The V gene is TRBV12-3 or TRBV12-4, the J gene TRBJ2-1; 12 bases agree with TRBD1. The CDR3 loop spans 15 amino acids. V shed 8 bases and J 9 bases; nucleotides not matched to a gene: 11. As DNA, the CDR3 is TGTGCCAGCTGCGCGGGACAGGGGGCTTTTGGTGAGCAGTTCTTC. Amino acid sequence: CASCAGQGAFGEQFF.

This clonotype came up a few times. CDR3 sequence (DNA): TGTGCCAGCAGCGCTCGGGGGATATTTAATGAAAAACTGTTTTTT. This sequence encodes CASSARGIFNEKLFF. V usage is TRBV7-8 and J usage is TRBJ1-4; the D gene is possibly TRBD1 (5 bases). Germline CDR1 is SGHVS and CDR2 is FQNEAQ. This CDR3 has 15 residues. V was trimmed by 5 bases and J by 4 bases, leaving 14 bases between them.

There are a few counts of this clonotype. The V and J genes are TRBV4-1 and TRBJ2-5; TRBD1 matches at 7 bases. The DNA end is a closer match to TRBJ2-7, so the J assignment may be wrong. This CDR3 is built from 14 residues. Germline values: CDR1 MGHRA, CDR2 YSYEKL. CDR3 loop: CASSQEQGPGEQYF. The CDR3 DNA reads TGCGCCAGCAGCCAAGAACAGGGGCCGGGCGAGCAGTACTTC.

This clonotype was seen a handful of times. This chain links TRBV4-1 with TRBJ2-1; tentatively, D is TRBD2 (5 bases). CDR1 is MGHRA and CDR2 is YSYEKL in the germline V gene. The ends were cut back, 4 bases at V and 10 bases at J, with 11 bases in the middle. CDR3 length: 12 amino acids. The CDR3 region is CASSRGYGEQFF. In DNA, the CDR3 is TGCGCCAGCAGCCGAGGGTATGGGGAGCAGTTCTTC.